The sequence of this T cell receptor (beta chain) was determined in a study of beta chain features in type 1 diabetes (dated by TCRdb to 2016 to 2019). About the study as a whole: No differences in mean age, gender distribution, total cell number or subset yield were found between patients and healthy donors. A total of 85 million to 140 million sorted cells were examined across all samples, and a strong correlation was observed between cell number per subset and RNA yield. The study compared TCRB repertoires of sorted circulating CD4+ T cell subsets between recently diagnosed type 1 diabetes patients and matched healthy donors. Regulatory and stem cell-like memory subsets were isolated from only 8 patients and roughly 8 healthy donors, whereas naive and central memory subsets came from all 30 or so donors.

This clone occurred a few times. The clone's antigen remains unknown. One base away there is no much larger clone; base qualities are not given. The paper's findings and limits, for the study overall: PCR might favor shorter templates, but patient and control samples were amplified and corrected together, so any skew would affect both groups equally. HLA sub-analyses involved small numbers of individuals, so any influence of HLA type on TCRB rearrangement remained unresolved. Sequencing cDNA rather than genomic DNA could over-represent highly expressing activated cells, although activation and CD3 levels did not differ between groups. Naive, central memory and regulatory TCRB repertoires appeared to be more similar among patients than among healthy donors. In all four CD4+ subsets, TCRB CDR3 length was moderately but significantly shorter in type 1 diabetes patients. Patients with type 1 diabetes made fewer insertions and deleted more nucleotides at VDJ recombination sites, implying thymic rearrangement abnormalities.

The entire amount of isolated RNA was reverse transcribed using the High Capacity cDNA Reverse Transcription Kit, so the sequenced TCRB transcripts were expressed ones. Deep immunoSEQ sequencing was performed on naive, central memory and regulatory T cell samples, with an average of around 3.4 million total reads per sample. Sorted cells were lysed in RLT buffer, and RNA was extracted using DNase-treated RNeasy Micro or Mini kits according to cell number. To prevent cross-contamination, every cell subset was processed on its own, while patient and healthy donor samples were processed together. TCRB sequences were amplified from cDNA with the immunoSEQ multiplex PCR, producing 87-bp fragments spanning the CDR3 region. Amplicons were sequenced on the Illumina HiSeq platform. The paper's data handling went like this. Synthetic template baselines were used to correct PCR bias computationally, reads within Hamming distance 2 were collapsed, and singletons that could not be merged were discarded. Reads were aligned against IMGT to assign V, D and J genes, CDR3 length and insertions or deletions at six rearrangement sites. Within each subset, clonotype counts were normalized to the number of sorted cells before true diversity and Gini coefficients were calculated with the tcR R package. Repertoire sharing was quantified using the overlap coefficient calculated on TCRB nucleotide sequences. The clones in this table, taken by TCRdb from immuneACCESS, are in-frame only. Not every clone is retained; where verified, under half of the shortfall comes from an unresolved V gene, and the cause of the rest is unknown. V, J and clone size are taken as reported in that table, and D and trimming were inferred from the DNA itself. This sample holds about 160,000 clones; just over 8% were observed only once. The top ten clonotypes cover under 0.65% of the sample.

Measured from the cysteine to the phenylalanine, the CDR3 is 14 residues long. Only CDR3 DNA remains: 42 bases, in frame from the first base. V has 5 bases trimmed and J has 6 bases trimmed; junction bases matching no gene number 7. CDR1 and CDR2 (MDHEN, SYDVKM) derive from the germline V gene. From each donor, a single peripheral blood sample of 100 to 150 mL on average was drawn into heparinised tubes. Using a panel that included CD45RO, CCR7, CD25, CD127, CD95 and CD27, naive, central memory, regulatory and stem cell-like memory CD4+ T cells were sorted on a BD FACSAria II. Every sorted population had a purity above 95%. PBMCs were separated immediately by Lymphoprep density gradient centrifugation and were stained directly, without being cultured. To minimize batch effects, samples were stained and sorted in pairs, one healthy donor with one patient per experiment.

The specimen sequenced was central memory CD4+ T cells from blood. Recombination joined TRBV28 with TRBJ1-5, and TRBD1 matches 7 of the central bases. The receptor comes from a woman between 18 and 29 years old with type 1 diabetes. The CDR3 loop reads CASSPGTEIQPQHF. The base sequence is TGTGCCAGCAGTCCCGGGACAGAAATTCAGCCCCAGCATTTT.